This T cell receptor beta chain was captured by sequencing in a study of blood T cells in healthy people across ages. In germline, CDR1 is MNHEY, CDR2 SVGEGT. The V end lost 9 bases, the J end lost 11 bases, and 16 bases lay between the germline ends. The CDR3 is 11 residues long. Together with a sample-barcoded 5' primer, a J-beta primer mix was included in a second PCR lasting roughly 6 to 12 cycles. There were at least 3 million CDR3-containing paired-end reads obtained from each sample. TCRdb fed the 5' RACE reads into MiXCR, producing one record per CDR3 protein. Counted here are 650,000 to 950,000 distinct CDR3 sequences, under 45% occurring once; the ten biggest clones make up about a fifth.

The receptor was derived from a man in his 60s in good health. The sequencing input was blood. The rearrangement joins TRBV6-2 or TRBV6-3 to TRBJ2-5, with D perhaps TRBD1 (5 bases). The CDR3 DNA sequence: TGTGCCAGTTCCGACAGATCAGAGCAGTACTTC. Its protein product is CASSDRSEQYF.